The sequence of this TCR beta chain was determined in a study of T cell repertoires in ileal Crohn's disease. Germline V gene data show CDR1 as SGDLS and CDR2 as YYNGEE. Trimming pared 0 bases from V and 0 bases from J, leaving 7 bases between. The CDR3 totals 15 residues. Study-wide findings and caveats: Within the first postoperative year, endoscopy came at median approximately 6.7 months. Active smokers at surgery had more clonal expansions than non-smokers. Mucosal expansions were suggested to be mainly CD8 T cells.

A remark on this clone: The antigen is unknown.

Time point here: neoterminal ileum biopsy at postoperative endoscopy, about 6 months after surgery. Produced via immunoSEQ multiplex PCR; TCRdb's table is partial and in-frame only. The sample shows 55,000 to 65,000 clones, 70% to 90% of them seen only once. This chain uses TRBV9 with TRBJ2-1; no reliable D call. Sample: ileal tissue. The origin of this receptor is an adult with Crohn's disease. CDR3 nucleotide sequence: TGTGCCAGCAGCGTAGCCGCGAGCTCCTACAATGAGCAGTTCTTC. Its translation is CASSVAASSYNEQFF.